These 8 T cell receptor beta chains share one sample of origin, sequenced in a study of cytomegalovirus exposure and HLA in healthy donors. Vbeta (60) and Jbeta (13) primers were used in the PCR. Assay: immunoSEQ multiplex PCR; the TCRdb copy retains only in-frame clones and omits some. The data contain approximately 75,000 clones, 65% to 70% of them seen just once; the ten biggest clones take up about 20%. The sequencing input was PBMCs. Source of these receptors: a man aged 35-49 years in good health and CMV-seropositive.

The chain recombines TRBV7-9 with TRBJ1-3, with TRBD1 identical over 9 bases. CDR1 SEHNR and CDR2 FQNEAQ come from the germline V gene (reference sequence). The CDR3 sequence is 15 residues long. The ends lost 5 bases at V and 5 bases at J; junction bases unmatched: 7. The CDR3 protein is CASSPIQGARNTIYF. For the CDR3, the DNA is TGTGCCAGCAGCCCAATACAGGGGGCGAGAAACACCATATATTTT.

This clone came up a few times. This chain joins TRBV2 and TRBJ2-3; D not certain. The length of the CDR3 is 11 residues. Germline CDR1 and CDR2: SNHLY and FYNNEI. V lost 7 bases and J 6 bases, leaving 8 bases between the germline ends. CDR3 in amino acids: CASTLGDTQYF. DNA for the CDR3: TGTGCCAGCACCCTCGGGGATACGCAGTATTTT.

The chain joins TRBV18 to TRBJ1-2; D is unresolved. The V gene lost 6 bases and the J gene lost 8 bases, with 22 bases spanning the gap. The CDR3 sequence is 15 residues long. The germline gives CDR1 KGHSH, CDR2 LQKENI. CDR3 protein: CASSQTETALEGYTF. The CDR3, as DNA: TGTGCCAGCTCTCAAACCGAGACCGCTTTGGAGGGCTACACCTTC.

The chain links TRBV4-2 to TRBJ2-5; no reliable D call. This CDR3 is 16 amino acids long. V was shortened by 0 bases and J by 5 bases, with 16 bases between the two germline ends. Germline V CDR1 and CDR2: LGHNA, YNFKEQ. Written as DNA, the CDR3 is TGTGCCAGCAGCCAAGAGGCGCGACAAAGAGAGGAGACCCAGTACTTC. Amino acids: CASSQEARQREETQYF.

This clone was seen more than once but under ten times. The chain links TRBV5-1 to TRBJ1-3; TRBD1 aligns across 7 bases. Germline V gene lookup returns CDR1 SGHRS and CDR2 YFSETQ. This CDR3 region has 15 residues. V shed 4 bases and J 3 bases; nucleotides not matched to a gene: 7. Here the CDR3 DNA reads TGCGCCAGCAGCGGCAGGGGGTTGTATGGAAACACCATATATTTT. Translating gives CASSGRGLYGNTIYF.

The chain uses TRBV2 and TRBJ2-2; 8 bases agree with TRBD2. Per germline, CDR1 SNHLY and CDR2 FYNNEI. The CDR3 has 17 residues. The junction had 8 bases not matched to a gene; V was cut back by 4 bases and J by 1 base. The DNA of the CDR3 is TGTGCCAGCAGTGTTCCAGCGGGGGCCTTGAACACCGGGGAGCTGTTTTTT. Protein sequence: CASSVPAGALNTGELFF.

This clone has a handful of counts. V gene TRBV2 combines with J gene TRBJ2-3, with a weak D call TRBD1 (6 bases). Germline V gene lookup returns CDR1 SNHLY and CDR2 FYNNEI. The CDR3 runs 13 residues. V lost 5 bases to trimming and J lost 7 bases, with 13 bases between them. The CDR3 nucleotides are TGTGCCAGCAGTCCCTCAGGGGCGCATACGCAGTATTTT. It codes for CASSPSGAHTQYF.

This rearrangement joins TRBV6-5 to TRBJ1-3, with D uncertain. CDR3 size: 15 residues. Germline V gives CDR1 MNHEY, CDR2 SVGAGI. With 6 bases removed from V and 0 bases from J, the gap between germline ends came to 12 bases. The CDR3 is CASSRSRGSGNTIYF. In nucleotides, the CDR3 is TGTGCCAGCAGCCGCAGTCGGGGCTCTGGAAACACCATATATTTT.